The 6 T cell receptor beta chains presented below share a single source sample, sequenced in a study of blood T cell repertoires in COVID-19. Only in-frame clones appear in the TCRdb table, and some are missing; sequencing was by immunoSEQ multiplex PCR. Of around 200,000 clones in the sample, 88% are singletons; the top ten hold just over 2.5%. The sample consisted of PBMCs or T cells enriched from blood (not recorded which). These receptors all come from a woman in her 30s who had recovered from COVID-19.

This sequence joins TRBV7-2 and TRBJ1-1; D gene unclear. CDR3 length: 14 residues. The germline gives CDR1 SGHTA, CDR2 FQGNSA. Trimming cost V 1 base and J 2 bases, with 8 bases left between them. CDR3 nucleotides: TGTGCCAGCAGCTTAGTTTCGGGAAACACTGAAGCTTTCTTT. It yields the protein CASSLVSGNTEAFF. Supplemented by reference TRBV7-2 and TRBJ1-1, the full variable domain reads GAGVSQSPSNKVTEKGKDVELRCDPISGHTALYWYRQSLGQGLEFLIYFQGNSAPDKSGLPSDRFSAERTGGSVSTLTIQRTQQEDSAVYLCASSLVSGNTEAFFGQGTRLTVV.

The J gene is TRBJ2-7, the V gene TRBV14; D is possibly TRBD2 (6 bases). Between the trimmed V and J ends, which lost 2 bases and 2 bases, there was a span of 10 bases. The CDR3 runs 14 residues. CDR1 is SGHDN, CDR2 FVKESK, per germline. The CDR3 protein is CASSQSGTAYEQYF. CDR3 DNA: TGTGCCAGCAGCCAAAGTGGGACTGCCTACGAGCAGTACTTC.

The CDR3 DNA is TGTGCCAGTAAACAGACACACACCGGGGAGCTGTTTTTT. This encodes CASKQTHTGELFF. The chain joins TRBV3-1 (or the pseudogene TRBV3-2) to TRBJ2-2; D not certain. CDR3 length: 13 amino acids. Germline values: CDR1 LGHDT, CDR2 YNNKEL (reference sequence). Trimming cost V 9 bases and J 3 bases, with 11 bases left between them.

V and J are TRBV6-5 and TRBJ1-2, with 8 bases matching TRBD1. CDR1 and CDR2 from the germline V gene are MNHEY and SVGAGI. V shed 2 bases and J 4 bases; nucleotides not matched to a gene: 6. The CDR3 extends over 15 amino acids. CDR3: CASSYSDRGGYGYTF. CDR3 DNA: TGTGCCAGCAGTTACAGCGACAGGGGAGGCTATGGCTACACCTTC.

The rearrangement links TRBV6-5 to TRBJ1-2; D is perhaps TRBD1 (5 bases). Germline V gives CDR1 MNHEY, CDR2 SVGAGI. V was pared by 6 bases and J by 4 bases, with 12 bases between. This CDR3 has 13 residues. The CDR3 nucleotides are TGTGCCAGCAGACCCCGACAGACCTATGGCTACACCTTC. Residues: CASRPRQTYGYTF.

This chain links TRBV12-3 or TRBV12-4 with TRBJ1-5; the D is unclear. V lost 4 bases to trimming and J lost 3 bases, with 7 bases between them. The CDR3 contains 13 residues. In DNA, the CDR3 is TGTGCCAGCAGTTGGTCACTCAATCAGCCCCAGCATTTT. Protein sequence: CASSWSLNQPQHF.